This record covers a single T cell receptor (beta chain). The assay was immunoSEQ multiplex PCR, and TCRdb's table has in-frame clones only and misses some. The top ten clones hold approximately 2% of a sample with 150,000 or so clones, approximately 92% of them seen once. Unmatched junction bases numbered 2, after V lost 1 base and J lost 3 bases. CDR1 and CDR2 from the germline V gene are MGHRA and YSYEKL. This CDR3 is 15 amino acids long. These data are taken from a study of control samples from healthy donors and cancer patients. Sequenced: blood. The origin of this receptor is a woman aged 45-65 years in good health. J is TRBJ2-7 and V is TRBV4-1; 11 bases fit TRBD2. This CDR3 is CASSQATSGVYEQYF. CDR3 coding DNA: TGCGCCAGCAGCCAAGCGACTAGCGGGGTCTACGAGCAGTACTTC.